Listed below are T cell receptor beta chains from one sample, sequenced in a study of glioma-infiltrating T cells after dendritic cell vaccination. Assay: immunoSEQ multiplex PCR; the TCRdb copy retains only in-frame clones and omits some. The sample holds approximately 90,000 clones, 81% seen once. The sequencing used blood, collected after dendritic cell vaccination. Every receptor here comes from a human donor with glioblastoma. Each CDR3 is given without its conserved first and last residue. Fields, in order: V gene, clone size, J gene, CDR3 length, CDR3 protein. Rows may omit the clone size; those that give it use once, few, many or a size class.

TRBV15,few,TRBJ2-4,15,ATSRDDGTSLVDIQY
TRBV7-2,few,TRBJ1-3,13,ASSFDSLSGNTIY
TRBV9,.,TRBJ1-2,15,ASSVGVWGVLGDGYT
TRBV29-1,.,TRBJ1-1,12,SVIQGAAYTEAF
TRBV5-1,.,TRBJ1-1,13,ASSFTGGWDTEAF
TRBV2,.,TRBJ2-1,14,ASSWASGGGNNEQF
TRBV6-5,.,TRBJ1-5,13,ASSYSSGSNQPQH
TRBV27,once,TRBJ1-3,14,ASRPMGAGPGNTIY
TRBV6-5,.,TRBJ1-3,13,ASSLTALSGNTIY
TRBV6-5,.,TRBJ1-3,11,ASKGGAGNTIY
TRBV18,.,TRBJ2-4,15,ASSLVSGALAKNIQY
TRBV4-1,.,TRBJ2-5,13,ASSYHRGSQETQY